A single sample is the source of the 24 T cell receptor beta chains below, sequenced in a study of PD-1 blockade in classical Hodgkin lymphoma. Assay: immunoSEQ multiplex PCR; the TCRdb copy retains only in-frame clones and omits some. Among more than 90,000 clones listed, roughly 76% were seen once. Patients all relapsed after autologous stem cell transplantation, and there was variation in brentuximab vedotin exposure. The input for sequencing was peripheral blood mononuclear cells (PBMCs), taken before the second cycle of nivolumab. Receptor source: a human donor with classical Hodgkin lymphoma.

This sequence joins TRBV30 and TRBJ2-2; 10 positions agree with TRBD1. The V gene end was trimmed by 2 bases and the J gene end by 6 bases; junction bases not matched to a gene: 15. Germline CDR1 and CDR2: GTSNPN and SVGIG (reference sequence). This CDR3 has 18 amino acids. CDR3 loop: CAWSLRGIGQGVSGELFF. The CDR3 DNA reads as TGTGCCTGGAGTCTACGGGGTATAGGACAGGGGGTTTCCGGGGAGCTGTTTTTT.

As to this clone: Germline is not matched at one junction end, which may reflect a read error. CDR3 region: CASSKDSWTSGNTGELFF. CDR3 bases: TGTGCCAGCAGCAAAGATTCATGGACTAGCGGAAACACCGGGGAGCTGTTTTTT. The J gene is TRBJ2-2, the V gene TRBV14; 10 positions agree with TRBD2. This CDR3 is 18 amino acids long. The germline V gene has CDR1 SGHDN and CDR2 FVKESK.

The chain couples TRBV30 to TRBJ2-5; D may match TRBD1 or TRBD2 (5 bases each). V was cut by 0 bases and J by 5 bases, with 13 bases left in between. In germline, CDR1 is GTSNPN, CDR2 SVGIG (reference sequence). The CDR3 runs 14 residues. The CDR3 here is CAWSVGPEGETQYF. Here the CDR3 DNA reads TGTGCCTGGAGTGTAGGGCCAGAGGGGGAGACCCAGTACTTC. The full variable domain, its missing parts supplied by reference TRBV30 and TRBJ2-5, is SQTIHQWPATLVQPVGSPLSLECTVEGTSNPNLYWYRQAAGRGLQLLFYSVGIGQISSEVPQNLSASRPQDRQFILSSKKLLLSDSGFYLCAWSVGPEGETQYFGPGTRLLVL.

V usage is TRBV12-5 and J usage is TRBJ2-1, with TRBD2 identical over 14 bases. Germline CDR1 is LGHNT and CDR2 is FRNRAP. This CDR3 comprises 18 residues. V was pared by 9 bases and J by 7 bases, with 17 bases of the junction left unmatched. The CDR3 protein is CASNPGLAGVIPINEQFF. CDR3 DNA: TGTGCTAGCAACCCGGGACTAGCGGGAGTTATTCCGATAAATGAGCAGTTCTTC.

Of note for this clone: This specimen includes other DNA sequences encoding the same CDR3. The CDR3 DNA is TGCGCCAGCAGCCTGACAGGGGCCGACACTGAAGCTTTCTTT. Amino acid sequence: CASSLTGADTEAFF. This rearrangement joins TRBV5-1 to TRBJ1-1, with 8 bases lining up with TRBD1. The V gene's germline CDR1 is SGHRS and CDR2 YFSETQ. This CDR3 region has 14 residues. Trimming removed 4 bases from V and 3 bases from J; junction bases left unmatched: 5.

CDR3 loop: CSVGTAPSTDTQYF. CDR3 nucleotides: TGCAGCGTTGGGACTGCACCTAGCACAGATACGCAGTATTTT. V gene TRBV29-1 combines with J gene TRBJ2-3, with D possibly TRBD2 on 5 matching bases. Germline V lookup: CDR1 SQVTM, CDR2 ANQGSEA. This CDR3 region has 14 residues. Trimming left V 4 bases short and J 0 bases short, with 11 bases between.

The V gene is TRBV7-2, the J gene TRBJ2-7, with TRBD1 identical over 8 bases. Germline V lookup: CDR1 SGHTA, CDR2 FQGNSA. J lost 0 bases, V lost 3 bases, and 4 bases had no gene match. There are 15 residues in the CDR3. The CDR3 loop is CASSLATGVSYEQYF. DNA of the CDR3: TGTGCCAGCAGCTTGGCGACAGGGGTCTCCTACGAGCAGTACTTC.

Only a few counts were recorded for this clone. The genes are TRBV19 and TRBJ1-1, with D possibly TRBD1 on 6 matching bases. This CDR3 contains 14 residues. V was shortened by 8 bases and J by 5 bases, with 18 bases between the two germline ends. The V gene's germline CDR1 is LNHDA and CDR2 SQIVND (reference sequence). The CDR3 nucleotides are TGTGCCAGTTCCTGGGGGCGCTCAGGGACTGAAGCTTTCTTT. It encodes CASSWGRSGTEAFF.

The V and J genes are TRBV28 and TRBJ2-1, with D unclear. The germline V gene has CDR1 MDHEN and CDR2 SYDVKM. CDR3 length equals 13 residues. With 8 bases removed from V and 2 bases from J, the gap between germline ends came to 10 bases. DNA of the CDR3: TGTGCCAGCGTAGCAGACGCCTACAATGAGCAGTTCTTC. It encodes CASVADAYNEQFF. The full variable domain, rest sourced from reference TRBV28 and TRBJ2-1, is DVKVTQSSRYLVKRTGEKVFLECVQDMDHENMFWYRQDPGLGLRLIYFSYDVKMKEKGDIPEGYSVSREKKERFSLILESASTNQTSMYLCASVADAYNEQFFGPGTRLTVL.

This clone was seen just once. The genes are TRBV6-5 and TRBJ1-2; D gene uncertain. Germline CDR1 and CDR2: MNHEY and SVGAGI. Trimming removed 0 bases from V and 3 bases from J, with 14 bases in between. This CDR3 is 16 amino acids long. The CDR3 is CASSYSGMERDYGYTF. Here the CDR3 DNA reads TGTGCCAGCAGTTACTCGGGTATGGAAAGAGACTATGGCTACACCTTC.

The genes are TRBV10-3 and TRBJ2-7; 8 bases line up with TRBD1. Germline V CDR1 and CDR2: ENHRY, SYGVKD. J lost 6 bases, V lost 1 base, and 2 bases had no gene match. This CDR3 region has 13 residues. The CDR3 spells CAISELQGGEQYF. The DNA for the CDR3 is TGTGCCATCAGTGAGTTACAGGGGGGCGAGCAGTACTTC.

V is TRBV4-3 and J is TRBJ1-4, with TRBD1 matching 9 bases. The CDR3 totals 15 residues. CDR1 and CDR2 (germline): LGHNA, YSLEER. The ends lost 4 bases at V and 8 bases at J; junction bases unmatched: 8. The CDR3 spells CASSRVWDREEKLFF. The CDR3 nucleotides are TGCGCCAGCAGCCGCGTTTGGGACAGGGAAGAAAAACTGTTTTTT.

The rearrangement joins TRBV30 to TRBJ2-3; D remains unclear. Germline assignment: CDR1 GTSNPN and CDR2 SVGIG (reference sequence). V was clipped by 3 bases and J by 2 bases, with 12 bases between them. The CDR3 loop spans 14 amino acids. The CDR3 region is CAWSLMGYTDTQYF. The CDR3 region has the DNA TGTGCCTGGAGCCTAATGGGGTACACAGATACGCAGTATTTT.

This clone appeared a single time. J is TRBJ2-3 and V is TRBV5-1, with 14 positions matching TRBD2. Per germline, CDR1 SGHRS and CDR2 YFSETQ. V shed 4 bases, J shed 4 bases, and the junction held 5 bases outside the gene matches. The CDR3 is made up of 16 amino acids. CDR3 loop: CASSVGLAGVADTQYF. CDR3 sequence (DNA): TGCGCCAGCAGCGTGGGACTAGCGGGAGTCGCAGATACGCAGTATTTT.

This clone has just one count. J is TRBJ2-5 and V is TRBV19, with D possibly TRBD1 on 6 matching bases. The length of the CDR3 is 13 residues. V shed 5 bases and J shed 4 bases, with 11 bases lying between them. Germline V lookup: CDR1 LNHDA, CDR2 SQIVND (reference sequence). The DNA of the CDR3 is TGTGCCAGTAGTTCGACAGGAAGAGAGACCCAGTACTTC. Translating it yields CASSSTGRETQYF.

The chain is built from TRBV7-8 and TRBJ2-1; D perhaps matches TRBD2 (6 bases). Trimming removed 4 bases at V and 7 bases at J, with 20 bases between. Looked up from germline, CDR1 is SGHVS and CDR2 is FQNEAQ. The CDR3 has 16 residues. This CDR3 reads CASSSRPGLTWNEQFF. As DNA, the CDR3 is TGTGCCAGCAGCTCCCGGCCGGGACTCACTTGGAATGAGCAGTTCTTC.

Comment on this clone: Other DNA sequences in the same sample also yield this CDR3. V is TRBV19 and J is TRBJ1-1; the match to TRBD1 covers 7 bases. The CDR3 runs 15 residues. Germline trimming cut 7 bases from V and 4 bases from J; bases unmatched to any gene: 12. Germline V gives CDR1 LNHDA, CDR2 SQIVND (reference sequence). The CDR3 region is CASIPHTGVSTEAFF. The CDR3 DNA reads TGTGCCAGTATCCCCCACACAGGGGTATCCACTGAAGCTTTCTTT.

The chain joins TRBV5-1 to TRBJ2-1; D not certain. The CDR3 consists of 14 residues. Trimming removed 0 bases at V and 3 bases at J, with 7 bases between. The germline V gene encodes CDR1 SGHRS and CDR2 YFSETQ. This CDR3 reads CASSLDGDYNEQFF. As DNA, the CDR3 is TGCGCCAGCAGCTTGGATGGGGACTACAATGAGCAGTTCTTC.

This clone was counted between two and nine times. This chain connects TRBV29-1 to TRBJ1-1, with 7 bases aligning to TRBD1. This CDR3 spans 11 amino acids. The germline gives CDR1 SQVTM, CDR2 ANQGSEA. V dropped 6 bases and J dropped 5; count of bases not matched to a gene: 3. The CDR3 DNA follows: TGCAGCGTCCAGGGGGGGACTGAAGCTTTCTTT. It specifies CSVQGGTEAFF. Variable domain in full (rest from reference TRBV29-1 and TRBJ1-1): SAVISQKPSRDICQRGTSLTIQCQVDSQVTMMFWYRQQPGQSLTLIATANQGSEATYESGFVIDKFPISRPNLTFSTLTVSNMSPEDSSIYLCSVQGGTEAFFGQGTRLTVV.

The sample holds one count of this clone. CDR3 nucleotide sequence: TGTGCCAGCAGTAGGAGTACGTCCTACGAGCAGTACTTC. As protein: CASSRSTSYEQYF. V usage is TRBV6-1 and J usage is TRBJ2-7; D gene uncertain. Germline V CDR1 and CDR2: MNHNS, SASEGT. This CDR3 comprises 13 residues. Between the trimmed V and J ends, which lost 5 bases and 1 base, there was a span of 9 bases.

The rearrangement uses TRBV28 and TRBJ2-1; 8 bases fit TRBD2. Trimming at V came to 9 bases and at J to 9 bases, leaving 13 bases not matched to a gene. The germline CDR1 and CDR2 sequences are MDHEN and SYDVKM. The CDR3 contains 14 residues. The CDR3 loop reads CASRVAGKGGEQFF. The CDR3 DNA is TGTGCCAGTAGGGTAGCGGGAAAAGGGGGTGAGCAGTTCTTC.

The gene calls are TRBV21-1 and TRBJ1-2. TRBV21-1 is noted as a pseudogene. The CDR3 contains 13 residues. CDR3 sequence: CASSRRTLRGYTF. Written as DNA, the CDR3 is TGTGCCAGCAGCAGACGGACCCTTCGGGGCTACACCTTC.

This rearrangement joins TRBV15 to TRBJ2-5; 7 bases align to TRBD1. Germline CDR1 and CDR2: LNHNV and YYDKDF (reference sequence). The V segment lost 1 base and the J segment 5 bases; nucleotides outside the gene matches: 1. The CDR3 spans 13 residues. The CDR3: CATSRGQGETQYF. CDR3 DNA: TGTGCCACCAGCAGAGGACAGGGCGAGACCCAGTACTTC. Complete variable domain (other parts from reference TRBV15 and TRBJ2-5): DAMVIQNPRYQVTQFGKPVTLSCSQTLNHNVMYWYQQKSSQAPKLLFHYYDKDFNNEADTPDNFQSRRPNTSFCFLDIRSPGLGDTAMYLCATSRGQGETQYFGPGTRLLVL.

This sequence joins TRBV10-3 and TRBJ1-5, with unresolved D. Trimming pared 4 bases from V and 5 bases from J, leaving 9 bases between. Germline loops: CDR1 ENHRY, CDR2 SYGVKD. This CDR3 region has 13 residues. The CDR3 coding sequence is TGTGCCATCAGTGGGGGAAGGGATCAGCCCCAGCATTTT. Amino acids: CAISGGRDQPQHF.